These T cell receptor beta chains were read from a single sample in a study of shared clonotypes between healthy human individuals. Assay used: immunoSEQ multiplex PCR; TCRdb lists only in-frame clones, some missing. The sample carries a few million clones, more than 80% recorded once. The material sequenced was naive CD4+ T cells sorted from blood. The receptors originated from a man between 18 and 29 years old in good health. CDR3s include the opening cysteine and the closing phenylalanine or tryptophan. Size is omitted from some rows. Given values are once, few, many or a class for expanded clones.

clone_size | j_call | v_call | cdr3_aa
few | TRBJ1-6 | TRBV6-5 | CATRPAVWNSPLHF
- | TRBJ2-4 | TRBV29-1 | CSVVSFRAKNIQYF
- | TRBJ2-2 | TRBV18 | CASSPRQMNTGELFF
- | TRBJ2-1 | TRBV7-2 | CASSIPIGGQFF
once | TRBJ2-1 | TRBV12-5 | CASGLGAVQQFF
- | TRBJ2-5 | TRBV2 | CASTISGGAETQYF
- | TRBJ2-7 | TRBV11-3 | CASSLGLGQGAYEQYF
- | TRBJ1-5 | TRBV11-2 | CASGAGGGQPQHF
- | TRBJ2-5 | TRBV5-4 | CASRRSSGGGQETQYF
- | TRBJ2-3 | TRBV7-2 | CASSPWVPSTDTQYF
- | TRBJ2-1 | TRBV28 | CASAQVGNEQFF
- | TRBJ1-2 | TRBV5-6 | CASSFGQVFIRNGYTF
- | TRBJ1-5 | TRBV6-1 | CASSEPGLYSNQPQHF
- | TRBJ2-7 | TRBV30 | CAWSVLSGRSSYEQYF
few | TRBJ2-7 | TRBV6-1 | CASTQASGTYEQYF
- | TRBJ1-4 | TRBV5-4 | CASSPRTGLGEKLFF
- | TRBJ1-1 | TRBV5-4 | CASSLSLTGRLNTEAFF
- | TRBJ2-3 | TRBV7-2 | CASSSRVFSTDTQYF
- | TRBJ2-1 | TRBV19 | CASSMFGENEQFF
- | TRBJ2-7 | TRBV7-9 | CASTRGKIADYEQYF